This T cell receptor (beta chain) was captured by sequencing in a study of blood T cell repertoires in COVID-19. About the study: T cells, B-cell-depleted T cells, or PBMCs supplied cDNA or gDNA.

Original analysis: Reference gene primer amplification gave estimated nucleated cell counts. Assay used: immunoSEQ multiplex PCR; TCRdb lists only in-frame clones, some missing. From that table come the V and J calls and clone size; the DNA was used to work out D and trimming. This repertoire shows some 460,000 clones, about nine tenths found once; its top ten account for roughly 0.72%. This TCR derives from a woman in her late teens or twenties who had recovered from COVID-19. The sample consisted of PBMCs or T cells enriched from blood (not recorded which).

Written as DNA, the CDR3 is TGCGCCAGCAGCTGGGCAGGGGGCCTGGCTAATGAAAAACTGTTTTTT. This encodes CASSWAGGLANEKLFF. This chain links TRBV5-1 with TRBJ1-4; 8 positions agree with TRBD1. This CDR3 is built from 16 residues. Trimming cost V 3 bases and J 3 bases; bases outside gene matches: 7. Germline V gives CDR1 SGHRS, CDR2 YFSETQ.